Sequencing of this T cell receptor (beta chain) was carried out in a study of CD8 T cells in ankylosing spondylitis. There are 16 residues in the CDR3. Trimming cost V 1 base and J 5 bases, with 14 bases left between them. CDR1 and CDR2 (germline): MNHNS, SASEGT. A single record per CDR3 protein comes from TCRdb applying MiXCR to the 5' RACE reads. The sample shows under 450,000 distinct CDR3 sequences, roughly 20% of them seen only once. The V and J genes are TRBV6-1 and TRBJ2-2, with a possible D match to TRBD2 (6 bases). The specimen was blood, either unsorted or a sorted T cell fraction (not recorded which). The origin of this receptor is a male donor with ankylosing spondylitis or in good health (not recorded which). In DNA, the CDR3 is TGTGCCAGCAGTGAAGAACCGGGGGTAATTACCGGGGAGCTGTTTTTT. As protein: CASSEEPGVITGELFF.